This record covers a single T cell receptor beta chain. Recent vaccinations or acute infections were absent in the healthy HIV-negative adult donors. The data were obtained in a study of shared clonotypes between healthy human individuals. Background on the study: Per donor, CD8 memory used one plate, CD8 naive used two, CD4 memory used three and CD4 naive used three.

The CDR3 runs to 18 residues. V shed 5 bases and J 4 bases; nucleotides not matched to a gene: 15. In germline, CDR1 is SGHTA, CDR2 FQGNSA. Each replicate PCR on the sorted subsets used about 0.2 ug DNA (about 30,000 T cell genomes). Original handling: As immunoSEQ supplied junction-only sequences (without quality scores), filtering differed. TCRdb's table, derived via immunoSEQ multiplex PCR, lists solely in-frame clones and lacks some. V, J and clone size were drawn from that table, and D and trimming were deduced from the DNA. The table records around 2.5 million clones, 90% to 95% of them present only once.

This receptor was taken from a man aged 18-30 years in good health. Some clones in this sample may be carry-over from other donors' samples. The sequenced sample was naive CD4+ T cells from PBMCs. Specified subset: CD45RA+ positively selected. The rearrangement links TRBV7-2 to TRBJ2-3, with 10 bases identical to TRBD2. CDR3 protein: CASSPYQTSGSRADTQYF. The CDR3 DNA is TGTGCCAGCAGCCCTTATCAGACTAGCGGGTCGAGGGCAGATACGCAGTATTTT.